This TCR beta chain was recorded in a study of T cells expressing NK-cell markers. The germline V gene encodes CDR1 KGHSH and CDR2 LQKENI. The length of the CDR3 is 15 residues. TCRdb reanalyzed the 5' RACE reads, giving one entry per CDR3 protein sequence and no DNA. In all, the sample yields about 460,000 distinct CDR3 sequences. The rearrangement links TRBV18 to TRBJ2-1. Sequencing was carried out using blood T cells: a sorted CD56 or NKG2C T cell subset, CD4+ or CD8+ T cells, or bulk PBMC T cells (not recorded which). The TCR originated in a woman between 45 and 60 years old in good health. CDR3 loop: CASSPSVVDTNEQFF.